A single sample is the source of the 29 T cell receptor beta chains below, sequenced in a study of shared clonotypes between healthy human individuals. Sequencing used immunoSEQ multiplex PCR; TCRdb keeps in-frame clones, though not all of them. Among roughly 490,000 clones, roughly 78% were seen once, and the ten largest hold more than 10%. The sample taken for sequencing was PBMCs. Every receptor here comes from a woman between 40 and 50 years old in good health. Some clones in this sample may be carry-over from other donors' samples.

V and J are TRBV5-4 and TRBJ2-3, with 8 bases identical to TRBD2. Germline lookup yields CDR1 SGHNT and CDR2 YYREEE (reference sequence). The CDR3 has 15 residues. After removal of 0 bases from V and 4 bases from J, the junction contained 4 bases not matched to a gene. CDR3: CASSLGGTSADTQYF. CDR3 sequence (DNA): TGTGCCAGCAGCTTGGGGGGGACTAGTGCAGATACGCAGTATTTT.

The chain uses TRBV7-9 and TRBJ2-5; either TRBD1 or TRBD2 may fit D (6 bases each). The V gene's germline CDR1 is SEHNR and CDR2 FQNEAQ (reference sequence). The CDR3 runs to 12 residues. V shed 6 bases and J shed 4 bases, with 9 bases lying between them. CDR3 sequence (DNA): TGTGCCAGCAGTGGAGGGGGAGAGACCCAGTACTTC. Amino acids: CASSGGGETQYF.

This chain connects TRBV28 to TRBJ2-1; a possible D gene is TRBD2 (6 bases). Per germline, CDR1 MDHEN and CDR2 SYDVKM. V lost 3 bases to trimming and J lost 4 bases, with 10 bases between them. This CDR3 has 14 residues. The DNA for the CDR3 is TGTGCCAGCAGTTTCAGCGGGCGATACAATGAGCAGTTCTTC. Protein product: CASSFSGRYNEQFF.

CDR3 DNA: TGTGCTAGTGGTTTGCGGTTGACGGGGGCGAAGGGGAACCAAGAGACCCAGTACTTC. Translation gives CASGLRLTGAKGNQETQYF. The rearrangement links TRBV12-5 to TRBJ2-5; the D gene could be TRBD1 or TRBD2 (6 bases each). The V gene's germline CDR1 is LGHNT and CDR2 FRNRAP. CDR3 length equals 19 residues. The V end was cut by 2 bases, the J end by 0 bases, with 22 bases between.

This chain links TRBV7-9 with TRBJ1-1, with D maybe TRBD1 (5 bases). Between the trimmed V and J ends, which lost 5 bases and 5 bases, there was a span of 18 bases. In germline, CDR1 is SEHNR, CDR2 FQNEAQ (reference sequence). The CDR3 contains 15 residues. The CDR3 coding sequence is TGTGCCAGCAGCCGCCTGGGGAGGGGCGGGACTGAAGCTTTCTTT. This translates into CASSRLGRGGTEAFF.

The V call is TRBV19, the J call TRBJ2-1; 9 nucleotides match TRBD2. The CDR3 length is 15 residues. V trimming: 3 bases; J trimming: 7 bases; junction bases outside the gene matches: 7. Germline V CDR1 and CDR2: LNHDA, SQIVND (reference sequence). The CDR3 sequence is CASSIWAGGPNEQFF. The CDR3 bases are TGTGCCAGTAGTATCTGGGCGGGAGGGCCAAATGAGCAGTTCTTC.

The chain recombines TRBV10-3 with TRBJ2-1; 11 bases line up with TRBD1. Per germline, CDR1 ENHRY and CDR2 SYGVKD. CDR3 size: 14 residues. With V trimmed by 6 bases and J by 7 bases, 5 bases remained unmatched. This CDR3 is CAISGGTGGNEQFF. CDR3 nucleotides: TGTGCCATCAGCGGCGGGACAGGGGGGAATGAGCAGTTCTTC.

This clone was observed a few times. The CDR3 reads CASSASSYEQYF. In nucleotides, the CDR3 is TGCGCCAGCAGCGCTAGCTCCTACGAGCAGTACTTC. The chain combines TRBV10-1 with TRBJ2-7; D remains ambiguous. Germline V CDR1 and CDR2: WNHNN, SYGVQD (reference sequence). V gave up 6 bases and J gave up 0 bases, with 6 bases separating them. This CDR3 region has 12 residues.

The V call is TRBV28, the J call TRBJ1-1; D is perhaps TRBD1 (5 bases). This CDR3 comprises 15 residues. Looked up from germline, CDR1 is MDHEN and CDR2 is SYDVKM. V was cut by 3 bases and J by 6 bases, with 17 bases left in between. The CDR3 region has the DNA TGTGCCAGCAGTTTCTCTGACCCTCAGGGAGCTGAAGCTTTCTTT. This encodes CASSFSDPQGAEAFF.

The chain carries TRBV4-1 and TRBJ2-6; 8 nucleotides agree with TRBD1. The germline CDR1 and CDR2 sequences are MGHRA and YSYEKL. There are 15 residues in the CDR3. The junction had 4 bases not matched to a gene; V was cut back by 8 bases and J by 1 base. In DNA, the CDR3 is TGCGCCAGCCAGGACAGGGTGTCTGGGGCCAACGTCCTGACTTTC. Protein: CASQDRVSGANVLTF.

This clone was picked up a small number of times. This chain links TRBV28 with TRBJ2-1; possible D gene TRBD1, 6 bases. The CDR3 consists of 15 residues. Trimming took off 5 bases at V and 5 bases at J, with 16 bases between the two ends. The germline gives CDR1 MDHEN, CDR2 SYDVKM. CDR3 loop: CASSRPRGINNEQFF. CDR3 in DNA: TGTGCCAGCAGTCGCCCCAGGGGAATTAACAATGAGCAGTTCTTC.

A word on this clone: Other DNA sequences in this sample translate to the same CDR3. CDR3 bases: TGTGCCAGCAGTGGGTCTGGAAACACCATATATTTT. Translated: CASSGSGNTIYF. The J gene is TRBJ1-3, the V gene TRBV2; D gene unclear. The CDR3 loop spans 12 amino acids. The V gene's germline CDR1 is SNHLY and CDR2 FYNNEI. The germline V and J ends were trimmed by 4 bases and 1 base, with 2 bases remaining between them.

This clone was detected only a few times. J is TRBJ2-1 and V is TRBV25-1; TRBD1 aligns across 11 bases. The J segment lost 9 bases and the V segment lost 4 bases, leaving 11 bases of the junction unmatched. The length of the CDR3 is 16 residues. The V gene's germline CDR1 is MGHDK and CDR2 SYGVNS. CDR3 region: CASSGPGTGGLGEQFF. CDR3 DNA sequence: TGTGCCAGCAGTGGACCCGGGACAGGGGGGTTAGGTGAGCAGTTCTTC.

The CDR3 loop is CASTPRGAVGTSEAFF. The DNA for the CDR3 is TGTGCCAGCACCCCGAGGGGCGCGGTGGGTACGTCTGAAGCTTTCTTT. V gene TRBV5-6 combines with J gene TRBJ1-1; possibly TRBD1 for D (5 bases). V shed 6 bases and J shed 6 bases, with 24 bases lying between them. Per germline, CDR1 SGHDT and CDR2 YYEEEE. The CDR3 is 16 residues long.

With regard to this clone: This specimen includes other DNA sequences encoding the same CDR3. The genes are TRBV28 and TRBJ1-2; D is unresolved. Germline CDR1 is MDHEN and CDR2 is SYDVKM. The CDR3 runs to 12 residues. Trimming pared 5 bases from V and 2 bases from J, leaving 6 bases between. CDR3 amino acids: CASSPSNYGYTF. In DNA form, the CDR3 reads TGTGCCAGCAGTCCTTCCAACTATGGCTACACCTTC.

The sample holds a few counts of this clone. V usage is TRBV7-3 and J usage is TRBJ2-1, with TRBD2 identical over 9 bases. CDR1 is SGHTA and CDR2 is FQGTGA in the germline V gene. V shed 0 bases, J shed 4 bases, and the junction held 13 bases outside the gene matches. The CDR3 spans 19 residues. CDR3 loop: CASSLTLSGRSPLYNEQFF. CDR3 DNA sequence: TGTGCCAGCAGCTTAACGTTAAGCGGGAGGTCCCCGCTTTACAATGAGCAGTTCTTC.

The chain carries TRBV2 and TRBJ2-1; 7 bases align to TRBD2. The CDR3 is 14 residues long. The junction had 1 base not matched to a gene; V was cut back by 2 bases and J by 3 bases. Germline V lookup: CDR1 SNHLY, CDR2 FYNNEI. CDR3: CASSERTSYNEQFF. CDR3 bases: TGTGCCAGCAGTGAACGGACTAGCTACAATGAGCAGTTCTTC.

The chain is built from TRBV5-6 and TRBJ2-7; maybe TRBD2 (6 bases). This CDR3 has 16 residues. V lost 0 bases and J lost 4, with 17 bases in between. Germline assignment: CDR1 SGHDT and CDR2 YYEEEE. CDR3 residues: CASSLVRRGSVYEQYF. CDR3 in DNA: TGTGCCAGCAGCTTGGTGAGGAGGGGATCGGTGTACGAGCAGTACTTC.

The genes are TRBV27 and TRBJ2-2; 7 bases map to TRBD1. The CDR3 loop spans 18 amino acids. Germline CDR1 is MNHEY and CDR2 is SMNVEV (reference sequence). V was clipped by 5 bases and J by 0 bases; unmatched bases: 12. The CDR3 loop reads CASSRSYSGTANTGELFF. For the CDR3, the DNA is TGTGCCAGCAGTCGATCCTACTCCGGGACAGCGAACACCGGGGAGCTGTTTTTT.

V and J are TRBV5-1 and TRBJ1-3; the D is unclear. Germline assignment: CDR1 SGHRS and CDR2 YFSETQ. The V end lost 0 bases, the J end lost 2 bases, and 15 bases lay between the germline ends. The CDR3 is 17 amino acids. The CDR3 protein is CASSLDVQSLPGNTIYF. The CDR3 nucleotides are TGCGCCAGCAGCTTGGACGTTCAAAGTCTTCCTGGAAACACCATATATTTT.

The table lists this clone with a few counts. V usage is TRBV20-1 and J usage is TRBJ2-7, with no clear D. Germline V gene data show CDR1 as DFQATT and CDR2 as SNEGSKA (reference sequence). CDR3 length: 11 amino acids. V lost 6 bases and J lost 5, with 11 bases in between. The CDR3 loop is CSALWINEQYF. For the CDR3, the DNA is TGCAGTGCCCTCTGGATAAACGAGCAGTACTTC.

Of note for this clone: Given a far larger clone just one base away, this is likely a sequencing read error. The same CDR3 can be traced to other DNA sequences in this sample. V is TRBV5-1 and J is TRBJ2-7; TRBD1 is a possible D gene (5 bases). This CDR3 comprises 18 residues. Germline V gene data show CDR1 as SGHRS and CDR2 as YFSETQ. The V end was cut by 0 bases, the J end by 1 base, with 20 bases between. The CDR3 loop reads CASSLASGQDAKSYEQYF. The CDR3 DNA follows: TGCGCCAGCAGCTTGGCATCAGGGCAGGATGCCAAGTCCTACGAGCAGTACTTC.

On this clone: A far larger clone lies a single base away; this is likely a read error. The chain employs TRBV10-1 and TRBJ2-7; no firm D call. Looked up from germline, CDR1 is WNHNN and CDR2 is SYGVQD (reference sequence). The CDR3 sequence is 11 residues long. CDR3 region: CASQGSDEQCF. The CDR3 DNA follows: TGCGCCAGCCAAGGAAGCGACGAGCAGTGCTTC.

A remark on this clone: The same CDR3 also results from other DNA sequences found in this sample. The V gene is TRBV19, the J gene TRBJ2-3; 7 positions agree with TRBD1. V was clipped by 6 bases and J by 1 base; unmatched bases: 4. Germline CDR1 LNHDA, CDR2 SQIVND (reference sequence). The CDR3 covers 14 residues. The CDR3 bases are TGTGCCAGTAGAGACAGGGTCGGCACAGATACGCAGTATTTT. It yields the protein CASRDRVGTDTQYF. The full variable domain, with the rest looked up from reference TRBV19 and TRBJ2-3, is DGGITQSPKYLFRKEGQNVTLSCEQNLNHDAMYWYRQDPGQGLRLIYYSQIVNDFQKGDIAEGYSVSREKKESFPLTVTSAQKNPTAFYLCASRDRVGTDTQYFGPGTRLTVL.

This clone was counted only a few times. Different DNA sequences within this sample yield the same CDR3. J is TRBJ1-1 and V is TRBV19; D may be TRBD1 (5 bases). The CDR3 is 13 amino acids. V was cut by 3 bases and J by 3 bases, with 8 bases left in between. The V gene's germline CDR1 is LNHDA and CDR2 SQIVND (reference sequence). The CDR3 region has the DNA TGTGCCAGTAGTATCACGGGGGACACTGAAGCTTTCTTT. Protein sequence: CASSITGDTEAFF. Drawing the rest from reference TRBV19 and TRBJ1-1, the complete variable domain is DGGITQSPKYLFRKEGQNVTLSCEQNLNHDAMYWYRQDPGQGLRLIYYSQIVNDFQKGDIAEGYSVSREKKESFPLTVTSAQKNPTAFYLCASSITGDTEAFFGQGTRLTVV.

This chain uses TRBV28 with TRBJ1-1; weak D call: TRBD1 (5 bases). The V gene's germline CDR1 is MDHEN and CDR2 SYDVKM. Between the trimmed V and J ends, which lost 6 bases and 0 bases, there was a span of 11 bases. This CDR3 region has 14 residues. The CDR3 sequence is CASRQGVVNTEAFF. For the CDR3, the DNA is TGTGCCAGCAGACAAGGGGTTGTGAACACTGAAGCTTTCTTT.

The V gene is TRBV7-2, the J gene TRBJ2-1; D possibly corresponds to TRBD2 (6 bases). The CDR3 runs to 17 residues. Germline V lookup: CDR1 SGHTA, CDR2 FQGNSA. V was shortened by 5 bases and J by 4 bases, with 21 bases between the two germline ends. The CDR3 DNA is TGTGCCAGCAGCCATAACCGAGGAGGGGTGACATACAATGAGCAGTTCTTC. This encodes CASSHNRGGVTYNEQFF.

This chain connects TRBV5-4 to TRBJ2-2; no reliable D call. The germline CDR1 and CDR2 sequences are SGHNT and YYREEE (reference sequence). The CDR3 sequence is 14 residues long. V lost 1 base and J 1 base, leaving 5 bases between the germline ends. CDR3 DNA: TGTGCCAGCAGCTTGTATCAGAACACCGGGGAGCTGTTTTTT. Translated: CASSLYQNTGELFF.

The J gene is TRBJ1-5, the V gene TRBV18; the match to TRBD1 covers 10 bases. The CDR3 runs to 16 residues. The germline CDR1 and CDR2 sequences are KGHSH and LQKENI. V gave up 3 bases and J gave up 5 bases; unmatched junction bases: 7. DNA of the CDR3: TGTGCCAGCTCACCCACGGACAGGGGGAAATATCAGCCCCAGCATTTT. Protein: CASSPTDRGKYQPQHF.